The T cell receptor (beta chain) under discussion was sequenced for a study of blood T cell repertoires in COVID-19. Whole-study context: Acute and convalescent COVID-19 specimens originated in the United States, Italy and Spain. Nucleic acid was either cDNA or gDNA, and it came from T cells, B-cell-depleted T cells, or PBMCs.

Per the original methods: Quantification of nucleated cells was approximated via reference gene primer amplification. Measured with immunoSEQ multiplex PCR; TCRdb has only the in-frame clones, and not every one. The V and J calls and clone size are taken from that table; D and trimming were inferred from the DNA. The sample yields approximately 43,000 clones, approximately 85% seen once. Germline V gives CDR1 MGHRA, CDR2 YSYEKL. The J segment lost 0 bases and the V segment lost 5 bases, leaving 3 bases of the junction unmatched. The CDR3 totals 15 residues. The TCR was taken from a middle-aged man with active or convalescent COVID-19. Material for sequencing was peripheral blood. The chain recombines TRBV4-1 with TRBJ1-4; 7 nucleotides align to TRBD1. Here the CDR3 reads CASSTGQATNEKLFF. CDR3 coding DNA: TGCGCCAGCAGCACCGGACAGGCAACTAATGAAAAACTGTTTTTT.